Listed below are T cell receptor beta chains from one sample, sequenced in a study of identical twins. TCRdb ran MiXCR on the 5' RACE reads and lists one entry per CDR3 protein. The sample lists hundreds of thousands of distinct CDR3 sequences; roughly 7% were seen once. This sample also appeared in a second study, on yellow fever vaccine responses in identical twins.

The sequencing input was memory (CD45RO+) T cells sorted from blood. The receptors originated from a woman under 30 in good health. Both conserved end residues are part of each CDR3. A D gene is named only where the DNA matches it firmly. A clone size is listed for some rows: how often the clone was seen (once, few, many), or a class if it is expanded.

J gene,clone size,V gene,D gene,CDR3 protein,CDR3 DNA
TRBJ2-3,few,TRBV14,TRBD2,CASSRLRSGGEKQYTQYF,TGTGCCAGCAGCCGCCTAAGATCGGGGGGGGAGAAACAATATACGCAGTATTTT
TRBJ1-1,NA,TRBV29-1,NA,CSVILRQINTEAFF,TGCAGCGTTATTTTGAGACAAATAAACACTGAAGCTTTCTTT
TRBJ2-5,few,TRBV7-7,TRBD2,CASSRRAGDETQYF,TGTGCCAGCAGCCGACGAGCGGGGGATGAGACCCAGTACTTC
TRBJ2-5,NA,TRBV5-4,TRBD2,CASRTGLAGETQYF,TGTGCCAGCAGAACCGGACTAGCTGGAGAGACCCAGTACTTC
TRBJ2-4,NA,TRBV28,TRBD2,CASSFSGKAKNIQYF,TGTGCCAGCAGTTTTAGCGGGAAGGCCAAAAACATTCAGTACTTC
TRBJ2-7,many,TRBV20-1,NA,CSAREPGLDHEQYF,TGCAGTGCTAGAGAACCGGGACTTGACCACGAGCAGTACTTC
TRBJ1-3,few,TRBV20-1,NA,CSAYRQAGRGNTIYF,TGCAGTGCTTATCGACAGGCAGGGAGAGGAAACACCATATATTTT
TRBJ2-1,many,TRBV5-4,TRBD2,CASSFGLAGGNEQFF,TGTGCCAGCAGCTTTGGACTAGCGGGAGGCAATGAGCAGTTCTTC
TRBJ2-5,few,TRBV6-1,TRBD2,CASRSGPPGRETQYF,TGTGCCAGCAGGTCGGGCCCACCCGGGAGGGAGACCCAGTACTTC
TRBJ2-1,few,TRBV15,TRBD2,CATSSGRAGGGVEQFF,TGTGCCACCAGCAGTGGACGAGCGGGAGGAGGGGTGGAGCAGTTCTTC
TRBJ2-5,NA,TRBV5-6,TRBD1,CASSKKTGTPETQYF,TGTGCCAGCAGCAAAAAGACAGGGACCCCAGAGACCCAGTACTTC
TRBJ2-2,few,TRBV24-1,NA,CATREGNTGELFF,TGTGCCACCAGGGAGGGAAACACCGGGGAGCTGTTTTTT
TRBJ2-5,few,TRBV5-1,TRBD1,CASSSSGTGGTETQYF,TGCGCCAGCAGCTCCTCCGGGACAGGGGGAACAGAGACCCAGTACTTC
TRBJ2-1,few,TRBV11-2,NA,CASSLMMINEQFF,TGTGCCAGCAGCTTAATGATGATCAATGAGCAGTTCTTC
TRBJ2-3,few,TRBV28,NA,CASRTGGGGTDTQYF,TGTGCCAGCAGAACGGGTGGGGGAGGCACAGATACGCAGTATTTT
TRBJ2-1,many,TRBV7-2,TRBD2,CASSPPEKAGAGNEQFF,TGTGCCAGCAGCCCCCCAGAAAAAGCGGGAGCAGGTAATGAGCAGTTCTTC
TRBJ1-1,NA,TRBV28,TRBD1,CASRKQGGTEAFF,TGTGCCAGCAGGAAACAGGGGGGGACTGAAGCTTTCTTT
TRBJ2-1,NA,TRBV29-1,TRBD1,CSGGQSSYNEQFF,TGCAGCGGGGGACAGAGCTCCTACAATGAGCAGTTCTTC
TRBJ2-1,NA,TRBV28,NA,CASSLPGQGLNEQFF,TGTGCCAGCAGTTTACCTGGGCAAGGACTCAATGAGCAGTTCTTC
TRBJ2-4,few,TRBV20-1,NA,CSARSDSPVNIQYF,TGCAGTGCTAGGTCGGACAGCCCGGTAAACATTCAGTACTTC
TRBJ1-1,NA,TRBV20-1,NA,CSARVIGGQKNMNTEAFF,TGCAGTGCTCGCGTCATTGGGGGGCAGAAGAACATGAACACTGAAGCTTTCTTT
TRBJ2-1,many,TRBV14,TRBD1,CASSHLRTGGYEQFF,TGTGCCAGCAGCCATCTTCGGACAGGGGGCTATGAGCAGTTCTTC
TRBJ2-2,many,TRBV24-1,TRBD2,CATSDMEREYTGELFF,TGTGCCACCAGTGATATGGAGCGGGAGTATACCGGGGAGCTGTTTTTT
TRBJ2-1,few,TRBV5-6,NA,CASNSGAWNEQFF,TGTGCCAGCAACTCCGGGGCTTGGAATGAGCAGTTCTTC
TRBJ2-5,NA,TRBV11-1,NA,CASSQGEGSKTQYF,TGTGCCAGCAGCCAGGGCGAGGGGAGTAAGACCCAGTACTTC
TRBJ1-3,many,TRBV12-3/TRBV12-4,NA,CASSPGAASGNTIYF,TGTGCCAGCAGTCCCGGGGCCGCCTCTGGAAACACCATATATTTT
TRBJ2-5,few,TRBV3-1,NA,CASSQGTPGTQYF,TGTGCCAGCAGCCAAGGGACTCCCGGGACCCAGTACTTC
TRBJ1-1,many,TRBV2,NA,CASSDTFGQMNTEAFF,TGTGCCAGCAGTGACACTTTTGGACAGATGAACACTGAAGCTTTCTTT
TRBJ2-7,NA,TRBV3-1,TRBD2,CACSQEGLAGDLPYEQYF,TGTGCCTGCAGCCAAGAGGGGTTAGCGGGAGACCTACCCTACGAGCAGTACTTC
TRBJ2-2,many,TRBV14,TRBD2,CASSQAGLAGTGELFF,TGTGCCAGCAGCCAAGCGGGACTAGCGGGGACCGGGGAGCTGTTTTTT
TRBJ2-7,NA,TRBV3-1,TRBD2,CASSQGRAGSFEQYF,TGTGCCAGCAGCCAAGGGCGAGCGGGATCCTTCGAGCAGTACTTC
TRBJ1-1,few,TRBV29-1,NA,CSVYQGLNTEAFF,TGCAGCGTATACCAGGGATTGAACACTGAAGCTTTCTTT
TRBJ2-3,many,TRBV5-1,TRBD2,CASSLEYRTSRTDTQYF,TGCGCCAGCAGCTTGGAGTATCGGACTAGCCGAACAGATACGCAGTATTTT
TRBJ2-5,NA,TRBV6-1,NA,CASSPGLEAETQYF,TGTGCCAGCAGTCCAGGACTGGAAGCGGAGACCCAGTACTTC
TRBJ2-5,few,TRBV29-1,TRBD2,CSAAGGTRLSETQYF,TGCAGCGCCGCCGGGGGGACGAGGCTTTCGGAGACCCAGTACTTC
TRBJ1-5,many,TRBV12-3/TRBV12-4,NA,CADLEPQHF,TGTGCCGACCTAGAGCCCCAGCATTTT
TRBJ1-5,few,TRBV4-1,NA,CASSQDPRGGNQPQHF,TGCGCCAGCAGCCAAGATCCCAGGGGAGGGAATCAGCCCCAGCATTTT
TRBJ1-2,NA,TRBV12-3/TRBV12-4,NA,CASSEMANYGYTF,TGTGCCAGCAGTGAAATGGCCAACTATGGCTACACCTTC
TRBJ2-7,NA,TRBV2,NA,CASSGGNWDYEQYF,TGTGCCAGCAGTGGGGGTAACTGGGACTACGAGCAGTACTTC
TRBJ2-2,NA,TRBV7-9,NA,CASSLGTTSTGELFF,TGTGCCAGCAGCCTGGGGACAACGTCCACCGGGGAGCTGTTTTTT
TRBJ2-3,many,TRBV12-3/TRBV12-4,NA,CASSSQVAVSTDTQYF,TGTGCCAGCAGTTCGCAGGTAGCGGTAAGCACAGATACGCAGTATTTT
TRBJ2-1,few,TRBV2,NA,CATRGSPYNEQFF,TGTGCCACCCGGGGGAGCCCATACAATGAGCAGTTCTTC
TRBJ2-3,few,TRBV7-3,TRBD2,CASSLLGGGDTQYF,TGTGCCAGCAGCTTACTGGGGGGGGGAGATACGCAGTATTTT
TRBJ2-2,NA,TRBV7-6,NA,CASSFAANTGELFF,TGTGCCAGCAGCTTCGCTGCGAACACCGGGGAGCTGTTTTTT
TRBJ1-2,many,TRBV20-1,NA,CSASEWLGYTF,TGCAGTGCGAGCGAGTGGCTAGGCTACACCTTC
TRBJ2-5,few,TRBV7-6,NA,CASSAQFFQETQYF,TGTGCCAGCAGCGCACAGTTCTTCCAAGAGACCCAGTACTTC
TRBJ2-1,NA,TRBV6-4,TRBD1,CASSATLGQGINEQFF,TGTGCCAGCAGCGCTACCTTAGGACAGGGGATAAATGAGCAGTTCTTC
TRBJ2-2,once,TRBV18,NA,CASSPIFDTGELFF,TGTGCCAGCTCACCAATTTTCGACACCGGGGAGCTGTTTTTT
TRBJ1-1,few,TRBV10-3,NA,CAIRRISNTEAFF,TGTGCCATCCGGAGGATCTCGAACACTGAAGCTTTCTTT
TRBJ2-1,many,TRBV24-1,TRBD2,CATSDLTSGRFNEQFF,TGTGCCACCAGTGATTTAACTAGCGGGAGGTTCAATGAGCAGTTCTTC
TRBJ2-1,many,TRBV12-3/TRBV12-4,NA,CASSLHVTRHNEQFF,TGTGCCAGCAGTCTGCATGTGACTAGACACAATGAGCAGTTCTTC
TRBJ2-1,few,TRBV5-6,NA,CASSLQVSSYNEQFF,TGTGCCAGCAGCTTACAGGTGAGCTCCTACAATGAGCAGTTCTTC
TRBJ2-4,NA,TRBV28,TRBD2,CASRSGSDIQYF,TGTGCCAGCAGGAGCGGGAGCGACATTCAGTACTTC
TRBJ2-7,NA,TRBV2,TRBD2,CASSERIAGPLEQYF,TGTGCCAGCAGTGAAAGGATAGCGGGGCCGTTAGAGCAGTACTTC